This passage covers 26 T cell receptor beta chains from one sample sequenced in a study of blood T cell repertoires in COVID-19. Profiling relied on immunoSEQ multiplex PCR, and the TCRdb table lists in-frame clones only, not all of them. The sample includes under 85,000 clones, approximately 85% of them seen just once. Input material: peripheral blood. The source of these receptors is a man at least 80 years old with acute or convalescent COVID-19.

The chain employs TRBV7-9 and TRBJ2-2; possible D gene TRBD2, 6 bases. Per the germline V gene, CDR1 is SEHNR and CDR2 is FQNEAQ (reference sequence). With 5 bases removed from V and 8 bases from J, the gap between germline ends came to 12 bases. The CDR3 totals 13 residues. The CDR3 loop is CASSPLGGGELFF. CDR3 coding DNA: TGTGCCAGCAGCCCCCTGGGGGGTGGGGAGCTGTTTTTT. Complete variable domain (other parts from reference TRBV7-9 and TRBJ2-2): DTGVSQNPRHKITKRGQNVTFRCDPISEHNRLYWYRQTLGQGPEFLTYFQNEAQLEKSRLLSDRFSAERPKGSFSTLEIQRTEQGDSAMYLCASSPLGGGELFFGEGSRLTVL.

The DNA for the CDR3 is TGTGCCAGCAGTGGTCACCCGACAGGGGGTAATTCACCCCTCCACTTT. Translating it yields CASSGHPTGGNSPLHF. The chain links TRBV6-4 to TRBJ1-6, with 9 positions matching TRBD1. Germline values: CDR1 MRHNA, CDR2 SNTAGT. This CDR3 comprises 16 residues. Losses at the gene ends were 4 bases for V and 6 bases for J; bases not matched to a gene: 7.

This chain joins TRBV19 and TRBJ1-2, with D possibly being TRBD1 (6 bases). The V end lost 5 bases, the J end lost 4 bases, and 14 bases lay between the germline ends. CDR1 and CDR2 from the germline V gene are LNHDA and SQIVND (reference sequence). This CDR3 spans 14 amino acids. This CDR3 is CASSPQGSGYGYTF. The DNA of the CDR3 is TGTGCCAGTAGTCCACAGGGTTCGGGCTATGGCTACACCTTC.

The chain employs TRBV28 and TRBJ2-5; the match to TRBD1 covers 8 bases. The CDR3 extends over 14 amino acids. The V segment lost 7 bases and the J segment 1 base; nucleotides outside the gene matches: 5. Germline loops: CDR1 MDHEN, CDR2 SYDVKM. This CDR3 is CASMDRDIQETQYF. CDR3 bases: TGTGCCAGCATGGACAGGGATATCCAAGAGACCCAGTACTTC.

CDR3 DNA sequence: TGTGCCAGCAGCCAACTCGGGACTAGCGGGAGTTTCTACAATGAGCAGTTCTTC. Its translation: CASSQLGTSGSFYNEQFF. The gene calls are TRBV4-2 and TRBJ2-1; 14 bases line up with TRBD2. Losses at the gene ends were 2 bases for V and 3 bases for J; bases not matched to a gene: 6. This CDR3 spans 18 amino acids. From germline, CDR1 is LGHNA and CDR2 YNFKEQ.

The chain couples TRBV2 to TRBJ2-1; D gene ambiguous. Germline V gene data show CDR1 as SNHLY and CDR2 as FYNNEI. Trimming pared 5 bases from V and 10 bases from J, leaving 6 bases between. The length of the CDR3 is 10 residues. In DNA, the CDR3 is TGTGCCAGCAGTTATCAGGAGCAGTTCTTC. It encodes CASSYQEQFF. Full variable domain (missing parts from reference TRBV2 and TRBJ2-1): EPEVTQTPSHQVTQMGQEVILRCVPISNHLYFYWYRQILGQKVEFLVSFYNNEISEKSEIFDDQFSVERPDGSNFTLKIRSTKLEDSAMYFCASSYQEQFFGPGTRLTVL.

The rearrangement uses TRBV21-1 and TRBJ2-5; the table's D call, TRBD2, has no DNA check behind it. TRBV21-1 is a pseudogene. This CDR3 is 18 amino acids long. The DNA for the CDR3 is TGTGCCAGCAGCCCCCCCCGGGGTGAGCGGGGCCCCCCGCCGACCCAGTACTTC. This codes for CASSPPRGERGPPPTQYF.

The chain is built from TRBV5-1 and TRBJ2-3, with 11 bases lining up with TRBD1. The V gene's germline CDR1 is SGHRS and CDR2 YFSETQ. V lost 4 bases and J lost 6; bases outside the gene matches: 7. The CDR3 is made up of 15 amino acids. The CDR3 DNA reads TGCGCCAGCAGCCCGGGACAGGGGGTTTCGGATACGCAGTATTTT. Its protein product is CASSPGQGVSDTQYF.

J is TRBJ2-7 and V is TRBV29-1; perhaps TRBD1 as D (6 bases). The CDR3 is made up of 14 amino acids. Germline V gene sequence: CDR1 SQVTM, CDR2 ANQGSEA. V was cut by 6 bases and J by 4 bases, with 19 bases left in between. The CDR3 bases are TGCAGCGTCGCTGGACAGCCTGACCCATACGAGCAGTACTTC. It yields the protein CSVAGQPDPYEQYF.

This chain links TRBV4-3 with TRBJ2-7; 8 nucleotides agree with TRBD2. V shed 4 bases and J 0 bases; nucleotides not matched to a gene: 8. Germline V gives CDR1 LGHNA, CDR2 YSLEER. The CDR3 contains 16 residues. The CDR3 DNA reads TGCGCCAGCAGCCCCCGCTCGGGGGGGTACTCCTACGAGCAGTACTTC. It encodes CASSPRSGGYSYEQYF.

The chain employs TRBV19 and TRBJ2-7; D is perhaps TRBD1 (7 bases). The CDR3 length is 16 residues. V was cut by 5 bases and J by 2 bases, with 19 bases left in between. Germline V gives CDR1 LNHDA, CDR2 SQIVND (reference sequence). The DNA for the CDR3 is TGTGCCAGTAGTCCCCAGGGGGGCCCCGTGCCCTACGAGCAGTACTTC. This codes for CASSPQGGPVPYEQYF.

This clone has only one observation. CDR3 residues: CASSPFDSLNSGNTIYF. The CDR3 DNA follows: TGTGCCAGCTCACCTTTCGACAGCCTAAACTCTGGAAACACCATATATTTT. V and J are TRBV18 and TRBJ1-3; TRBD1 might be the D (5 bases). CDR1 is KGHSH and CDR2 is LQKENI in the germline V gene. This CDR3 contains 17 residues. V was trimmed by 3 bases and J by 0 bases, leaving 15 bases between them.

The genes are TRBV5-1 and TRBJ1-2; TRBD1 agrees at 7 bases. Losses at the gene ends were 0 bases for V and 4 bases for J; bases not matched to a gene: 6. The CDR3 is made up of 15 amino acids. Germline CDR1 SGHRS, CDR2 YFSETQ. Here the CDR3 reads CASSLETGRGYGYTF. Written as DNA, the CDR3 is TGCGCCAGCAGCTTGGAGACAGGGCGGGGCTATGGCTACACCTTC.

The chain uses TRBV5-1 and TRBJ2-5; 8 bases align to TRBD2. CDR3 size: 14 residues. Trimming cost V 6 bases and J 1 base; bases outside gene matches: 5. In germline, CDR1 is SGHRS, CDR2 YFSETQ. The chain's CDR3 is CASKRGTSQETQYF. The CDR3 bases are TGCGCCAGCAAACGAGGGACTAGCCAAGAGACCCAGTACTTC.

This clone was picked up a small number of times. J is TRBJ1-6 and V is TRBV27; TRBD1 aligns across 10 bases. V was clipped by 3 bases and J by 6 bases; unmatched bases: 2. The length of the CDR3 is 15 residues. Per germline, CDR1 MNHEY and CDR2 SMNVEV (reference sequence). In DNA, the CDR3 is TGTGCCAGCAGTTTGCGGACAGGGGGTAATTCACCCCTCCACTTT. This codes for CASSLRTGGNSPLHF.

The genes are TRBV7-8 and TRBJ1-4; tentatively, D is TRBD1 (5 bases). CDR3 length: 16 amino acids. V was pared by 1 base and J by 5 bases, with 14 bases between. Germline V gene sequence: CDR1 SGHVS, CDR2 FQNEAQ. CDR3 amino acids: CASSLGLAGLNEKLFF. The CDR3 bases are TGTGCCAGCAGCTTAGGATTGGCGGGACTAAATGAAAAACTGTTTTTT. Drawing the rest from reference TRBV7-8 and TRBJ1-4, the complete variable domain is GAGVSQSPRYKVAKRGQDVALRCDPISGHVSLFWYQQALGQGPEFLTYFQNEAQLDKSGLPSDRFFAERPEGSVSTLKIQRTQQEDSAVYLCASSLGLAGLNEKLFFGSGTQLSVL.

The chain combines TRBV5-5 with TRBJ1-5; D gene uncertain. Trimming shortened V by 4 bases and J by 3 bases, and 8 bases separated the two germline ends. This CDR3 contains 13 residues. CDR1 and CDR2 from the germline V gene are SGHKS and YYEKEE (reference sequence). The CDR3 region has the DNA TGTGCCAGCAGCCGAGGGCCCAATCAGCCCCAGCATTTT. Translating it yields CASSRGPNQPQHF.

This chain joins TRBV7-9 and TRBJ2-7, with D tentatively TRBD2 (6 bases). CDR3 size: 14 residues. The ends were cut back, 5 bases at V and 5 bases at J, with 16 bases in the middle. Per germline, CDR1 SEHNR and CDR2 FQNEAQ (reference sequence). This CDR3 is CASSHGRSEDEQYF. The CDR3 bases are TGTGCCAGCAGCCATGGGAGGAGCGAGGACGAGCAGTACTTC.

This CDR3 is CASSLSYSGNYEQYF. CDR3 sequence (DNA): TGTGCCAGCAGCTTAAGTTACAGCGGTAACTACGAGCAGTACTTC. The chain employs TRBV7-2 and TRBJ2-7; a weak D match, TRBD2 (5 bases). Germline V gene lookup returns CDR1 SGHTA and CDR2 FQGNSA. V was pared by 2 bases and J by 3 bases, with 14 bases between. The CDR3 covers 15 residues.

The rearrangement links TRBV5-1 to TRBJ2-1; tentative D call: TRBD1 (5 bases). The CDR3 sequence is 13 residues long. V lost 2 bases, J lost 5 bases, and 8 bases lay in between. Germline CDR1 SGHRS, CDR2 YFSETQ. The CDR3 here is CASSFRRDNEQFF. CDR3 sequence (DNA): TGCGCCAGCAGCTTTCGCAGGGACAATGAGCAGTTCTTC.

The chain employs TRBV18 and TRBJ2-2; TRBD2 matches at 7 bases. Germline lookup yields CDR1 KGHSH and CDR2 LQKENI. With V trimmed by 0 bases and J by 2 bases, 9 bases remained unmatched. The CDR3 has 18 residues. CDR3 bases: TGTGCCAGCTCACCACCACTCATGATAGCGGGTAACACCGGGGAGCTGTTTTTT. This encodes CASSPPLMIAGNTGELFF. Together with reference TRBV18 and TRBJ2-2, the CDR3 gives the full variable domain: NAGVMQNPRHLVRRRGQEARLRCSPMKGHSHVYWYRQLPEEGLKFMVYLQKENIIDESGMPKERFSAEFPKEGPSILRIQQVVRGDSAAYFCASSPPLMIAGNTGELFFGEGSRLTVL.

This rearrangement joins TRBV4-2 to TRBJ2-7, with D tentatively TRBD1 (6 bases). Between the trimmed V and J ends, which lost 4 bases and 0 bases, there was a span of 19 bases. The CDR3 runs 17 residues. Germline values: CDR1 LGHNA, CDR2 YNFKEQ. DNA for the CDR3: TGTGCCAGCAGCCCCGGGACCCAGGGGCCTAGCTCCTACGAGCAGTACTTC. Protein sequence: CASSPGTQGPSSYEQYF.

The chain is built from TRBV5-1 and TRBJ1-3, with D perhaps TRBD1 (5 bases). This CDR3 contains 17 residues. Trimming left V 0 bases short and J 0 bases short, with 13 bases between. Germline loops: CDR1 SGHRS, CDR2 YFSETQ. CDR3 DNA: TGCGCCAGCAGCTTGGTGGGGCTAGCGGACTCTGGAAACACCATATATTTT. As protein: CASSLVGLADSGNTIYF.

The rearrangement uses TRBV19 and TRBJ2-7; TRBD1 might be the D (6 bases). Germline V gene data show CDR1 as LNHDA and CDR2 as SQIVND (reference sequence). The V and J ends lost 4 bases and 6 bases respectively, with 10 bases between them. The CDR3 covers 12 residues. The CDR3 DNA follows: TGTGCCAGTAGTACAACAGGGATCGAGCAGTACTTC. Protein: CASSTTGIEQYF.

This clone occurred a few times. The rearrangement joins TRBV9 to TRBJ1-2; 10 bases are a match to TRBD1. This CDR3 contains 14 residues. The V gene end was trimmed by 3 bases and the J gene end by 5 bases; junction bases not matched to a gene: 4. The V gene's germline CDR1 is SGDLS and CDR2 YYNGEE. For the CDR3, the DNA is TGTGCCAGCAGCGCCGGGACAGGGGTATATGGCTACACCTTC. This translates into CASSAGTGVYGYTF.

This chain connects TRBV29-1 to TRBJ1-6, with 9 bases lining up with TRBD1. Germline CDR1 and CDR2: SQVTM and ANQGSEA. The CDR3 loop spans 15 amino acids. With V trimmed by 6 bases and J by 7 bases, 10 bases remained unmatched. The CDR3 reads CSVRYQTGGNSPLHF. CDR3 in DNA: TGCAGCGTCCGATACCAGACAGGGGGGAATTCACCCCTCCACTTT.